What follows are 15 T cell receptor beta chains derived from one specimen sequenced in a study of shared T cell receptors in the human thymus. Data came from immunoSEQ multiplex PCR; TCRdb stores just in-frame clones and leaves some out. The sample contains more than 550,000 clones, roughly 85% of which appear only once. These data also featured in a second study, about human thymus T cells.

The specimen sequenced was thymocytes. These receptors originate from a girl younger than two with a congenital heart defect.

The J gene is TRBJ1-2, the V gene TRBV9; 8 nucleotides match TRBD1. Trimming cost V 3 bases and J 2 bases; bases outside gene matches: 9. Germline V gene sequence: CDR1 SGDLS, CDR2 YYNGEE. This CDR3 has 16 amino acids. The CDR3 bases are TGTGCCAGCAGCGCATATTGGGACAGGTCCAACTATGGCTACACCTTC. Translating gives CASSAYWDRSNYGYTF.

The chain is built from TRBV6-1 and TRBJ1-5; a possible D gene is TRBD1 (6 bases). Germline V gene sequence: CDR1 MNHNS, CDR2 SASEGT. V was pared by 9 bases and J by 7 bases, with 16 bases between. This CDR3 is 13 amino acids long. The DNA of the CDR3 is TGTGCCAGTAGACAGGCCCTTGGGCAGCCCCAGCATTTT. Translation gives CASRQALGQPQHF.

This chain joins TRBV13 and TRBJ2-2; D is possibly TRBD1 (5 bases). Trimming stripped 8 bases from V and 4 bases from J, with 14 bases between. In germline, CDR1 is PRHDT, CDR2 FYEKMQ (reference sequence). The CDR3 runs to 14 residues. CDR3: CASHRTPSTGELFF. The CDR3 bases are TGTGCCAGCCATAGGACACCCAGCACCGGGGAGCTGTTTTTT.

V gene TRBV4-1 combines with J gene TRBJ2-7; possible D gene TRBD2, 5 bases. V was clipped by 0 bases and J by 0 bases, with 18 bases between them. The germline V gene has CDR1 MGHRA and CDR2 YSYEKL. The CDR3 covers 18 residues. CDR3 region: CASSQEMRGSKFSYEQYF. The CDR3 DNA is TGCGCCAGCAGCCAAGAAATGAGAGGGTCGAAATTCTCCTACGAGCAGTACTTC.

The genes are TRBV10-3 and TRBJ1-5; TRBD1 is a possible D gene (6 bases). Germline CDR1 and CDR2: ENHRY and SYGVKD. CDR3 length: 16 residues. With 1 base removed from V and 3 bases from J, the gap between germline ends came to 13 bases. The CDR3 sequence: CAISEYRDLLNQPQHF. CDR3 DNA: TGTGCCATCAGTGAGTACAGGGACCTACTCAATCAGCCCCAGCATTTT.

The chain recombines TRBV7-2 with TRBJ2-1, with D possibly being TRBD1 (6 bases). The CDR3 contains 14 residues. V shed 8 bases and J shed 10 bases, with 21 bases lying between them. Germline-derived CDR1 and CDR2 are SGHTA and FQGNSA. The CDR3 DNA reads TGTGCCAGCCATACCACCTCTAGGGGGTCAGAGCAGTTCTTC. This gives the protein CASHTTSRGSEQFF.

The chain links TRBV29-1 to TRBJ2-2, with a weak D call TRBD2 (7 bases). The germline CDR1 and CDR2 sequences are SQVTM and ANQGSEA. The length of the CDR3 is 17 residues. V gave up 1 base and J gave up 5 bases, with 20 bases separating them. In DNA, the CDR3 is TGCAGCGTTGAAGCCGCGATGGGAGGGGGGGGGACCGGGGAGCTGTTTTTT. Translation gives CSVEAAMGGGGTGELFF.

As to this clone: Other DNA sequences within the sample encode an identical CDR3. The rearrangement uses TRBV18 and TRBJ1-1; the D is unclear. This CDR3 is built from 14 residues. The V gene lost 3 bases and the J gene lost 2 bases, with 10 bases spanning the gap. Per germline, CDR1 KGHSH and CDR2 LQKENI. The CDR3: CASSPRTGNTEAFF. CDR3 nucleotide sequence: TGTGCCAGCTCACCCCGGACTGGAAACACTGAAGCTTTCTTT.

CDR3 coding DNA: TGTGCCAGCCGCCCAGGGAACCGTACCAACCCACTAAACACCGGGGAGCTGTTTTTT. Translation gives CASRPGNRTNPLNTGELFF. The genes are TRBV9 and TRBJ2-2; D possibly corresponds to TRBD1 (5 bases). The CDR3 contains 19 residues. Trimming took 7 bases from V and 2 from J, leaving 27 bases between them. Germline V gene sequence: CDR1 SGDLS, CDR2 YYNGEE.

V is TRBV21-1 and J is TRBJ1-4; the table calls TRBD1, which could not be checked here. TRBV21-1 is listed as a pseudogene. The CDR3 is made up of 17 amino acids. The CDR3 loop is CASSKERDRAGDEKLFF. The CDR3 DNA reads as TGTGCCAGCAGCAAAGAGAGAGACAGGGCGGGTGATGAAAAACTGTTTTTT.

This clone was seen only a few times. The CDR3 sequence is CAISESEFRAGSNQPQHF. CDR3 bases: TGTGCCATCAGTGAGTCTGAATTTAGGGCAGGGAGCAATCAGCCCCAGCATTTT. The chain employs TRBV10-3 and TRBJ1-5, with D possibly matching TRBD1 (5 bases). Germline loops: CDR1 ENHRY, CDR2 SYGVKD. V was pared by 0 bases and J by 1 base, with 16 bases between. This CDR3 is built from 18 residues.

The chain joins TRBV19 to TRBJ1-1; 8 bases agree with TRBD1. The germline V gene encodes CDR1 LNHDA and CDR2 SQIVND (reference sequence). The CDR3 consists of 17 residues. J gave up 1 base and V 4 bases, and 11 bases lay outside the gene matches. The CDR3 DNA sequence: TGTGCCAGTAGTACCCACCCAAACGGACAGGGGAACACTGAAGCTTTCTTT. Translating it yields CASSTHPNGQGNTEAFF.

The CDR3 is CASSSNRVDEQYF. Written as DNA, the CDR3 is TGTGCCAGCAGTTCCAACAGGGTCGACGAGCAGTACTTC. This sequence joins TRBV27 and TRBJ2-7; D is possibly TRBD1 (6 bases). Between the trimmed V and J ends, which lost 4 bases and 5 bases, there was a span of 12 bases. The CDR3 has 13 residues. Germline CDR1 reads MNHEY; CDR2 reads SMNVEV (reference sequence).

The genes are TRBV28 and TRBJ1-1; no clear D. Trimming took 6 bases from V and 4 from J, leaving 12 bases between them. The germline gives CDR1 MDHEN, CDR2 SYDVKM. The CDR3 spans 13 residues. CDR3 DNA: TGTGCCAGCAGGCCCGGACGGGGCACTGAAGCTTTCTTT. It yields the protein CASRPGRGTEAFF.

The chain has TRBV30 and TRBJ2-1; perhaps TRBD1 as D (6 bases). The CDR3 totals 10 residues. With 5 bases removed from V and 10 bases from J, the gap between germline ends came to 9 bases. Germline V gene data show CDR1 as GTSNPN and CDR2 as SVGIG (reference sequence). As DNA, the CDR3 is TGTGCCTGGGCCGGGACAGAGCAGTTCTTC. Its translation is CAWAGTEQFF.